Presented here are 16 T cell receptor beta chains from one specimen sequenced in a study of T cell clones after liver transplantation. Sequencing was performed with immunoSEQ multiplex PCR; in TCRdb, only in-frame clones are kept and a portion is missing. The sample lists some 10,000 clones, approximately 74% occurring once. The sample consisted of CD4+ T cells from blood, taken about 2.5 years after liver transplant. The receptors shown here come from a human patient who received a liver transplant. A share of the T cells may be of graft donor origin.

This chain uses TRBV27 with TRBJ2-5; 14 bases are a match to TRBD2. V shed 5 bases and J 5 bases; nucleotides not matched to a gene: 10. Germline CDR1 is MNHEY and CDR2 is SMNVEV (reference sequence). The CDR3 runs to 17 residues. The CDR3 DNA sequence: TGTGCCAGCAGTCTCCATAGGACTAGCGGGGGGACGGAGACCCAGTACTTC. It translates to CASSLHRTSGGTETQYF.

This chain joins TRBV4-1 and TRBJ1-4, with a possible D match to TRBD1 (5 bases). V was clipped by 0 bases and J by 8 bases, with 13 bases between them. The CDR3 consists of 15 residues. Germline V gene lookup returns CDR1 MGHRA and CDR2 YSYEKL. The CDR3 is CASSQEGGFKEKLFF. The CDR3 nucleotides are TGCGCCAGCAGCCAAGAGGGGGGTTTTAAGGAAAAACTGTTTTTT.

The rearrangement joins TRBV27 to TRBJ2-1; the D gene is possibly TRBD2 (5 bases). Germline V CDR1 and CDR2: MNHEY, SMNVEV (reference sequence). V was clipped by 6 bases and J by 5 bases, with 14 bases between them. This CDR3 spans 14 amino acids. This CDR3 is CASRAAPPHNEQFF. CDR3 sequence (DNA): TGTGCCAGCAGAGCGGCCCCTCCCCACAATGAGCAGTTCTTC.

This clone ranks as medium-sized. V gene TRBV9 combines with J gene TRBJ2-3; D possibly corresponds to TRBD1 (5 bases). The CDR3 has 14 residues. Trimming shortened V by 1 base and J by 3 bases, and 9 bases separated the two germline ends. Germline values: CDR1 SGDLS, CDR2 YYNGEE. DNA for the CDR3: TGTGCCAGCAGCGTATACCCAGGGACAGATACGCAGTATTTT. Encoded protein: CASSVYPGTDTQYF. Drawing the rest from reference TRBV9 and TRBJ2-3, the complete variable domain is DSGVTQTPKHLITATGQRVTLRCSPRSGDLSVYWYQQSLDQGLQFLIQYYNGEERAKGNILERFSAQQFPDLHSELNLSSLELGDSALYFCASSVYPGTDTQYFGPGTRLTVL.

This rearrangement joins TRBV13 to TRBJ2-7; 10 bases fit TRBD1. CDR1 is PRHDT, CDR2 FYEKMQ, per germline (reference sequence). The V gene end was trimmed by 6 bases and the J gene end by 3 bases; junction bases not matched to a gene: 5. CDR3 length equals 14 residues. As DNA, the CDR3 is TGTGCCAGCAGGCGACAGGGGGCTGACTACGAGCAGTACTTC. It translates to CASRRQGADYEQYF.

The chain uses TRBV5-6 and TRBJ2-1; 10 bases match TRBD2. CDR3 size: 15 residues. Per germline, CDR1 SGHDT and CDR2 YYEEEE. Trimming cost V 4 bases and J 7 bases; bases outside gene matches: 8. The CDR3 protein is CASSPLAGALNEQFF. The CDR3 DNA is TGTGCCAGCAGCCCGCTAGCGGGAGCTCTAAATGAGCAGTTCTTC.

This clone was seen only a few times. The chain uses TRBV6-1 and TRBJ2-3; D possibly corresponds to TRBD1 (7 bases). There are 15 residues in the CDR3. V was pared by 3 bases and J by 3 bases, with 13 bases between. Germline-derived CDR1 and CDR2 are MNHNS and SASEGT. As DNA, the CDR3 is TGTGCCAGCAGTGAGGTGGCAGGGGGGACAGATACGCAGTATTTT. Translating gives CASSEVAGGTDTQYF.

The rearrangement joins TRBV7-2 to TRBJ1-6; no definite D call. Germline V CDR1 and CDR2: SGHTA, FQGNSA. Trimming removed 7 bases at V and 14 bases at J, with 24 bases between. CDR3 size: 15 residues. Written as DNA, the CDR3 is TGTGCCAGCACCCTTGGAAGCGGCCACCGAGTGGCCCTCCACTTT. This codes for CASTLGSGHRVALHF.

The rearrangement uses TRBV7-9 and TRBJ2-7, with 8 bases lining up with TRBD1. The length of the CDR3 is 15 residues. Germline CDR1 and CDR2: SEHNR and FQNEAQ (reference sequence). V trimming: 5 bases; J trimming: 3 bases; junction bases outside the gene matches: 9. The DNA of the CDR3 is TGTGCCAGCAGCCATGGGACAGGCGGGGACTACGAGCAGTACTTC. Its translation: CASSHGTGGDYEQYF. Combining the CDR3 with reference TRBV7-9 and TRBJ2-7 gives the whole variable domain DTGVSQNPRHKITKRGQNVTFRCDPISEHNRLYWYRQTLGQGPEFLTYFQNEAQLEKSRLLSDRFSAERPKGSFSTLEIQRTEQGDSAMYLCASSHGTGGDYEQYFGPGTRLTVT.

This chain joins TRBV7-9 and TRBJ1-1; D gene unclear. The CDR3 has 13 residues. Deletions cut 10 bases from V and 0 bases from J, with 12 bases between. The germline V gene encodes CDR1 SEHNR and CDR2 FQNEAQ (reference sequence). The CDR3 loop reads CATSPVLNTEAFF. In nucleotides, the CDR3 is TGTGCCACGTCACCGGTTTTGAACACTGAAGCTTTCTTT.

The J gene is TRBJ2-2, the V gene TRBV29-1; D unclear. The CDR3 totals 12 residues. V lost 4 bases, J lost 4 bases, and 7 bases lay in between. Germline CDR1 SQVTM, CDR2 ANQGSEA. DNA of the CDR3: TGCAGCGTTGTTAGTGCCACCGGGGAGCTGTTTTTT. Translating it yields CSVVSATGELFF.

This chain joins TRBV7-8 and TRBJ1-4; D is uncertain. From germline, CDR1 is SGHVS and CDR2 FQNEAQ. This CDR3 comprises 15 residues. With 4 bases removed from V and 11 bases from J, the gap between germline ends came to 20 bases. CDR3 loop: CASSSTGEKKGKLFF. The CDR3, as DNA: TGTGCCAGCAGCTCAACTGGGGAGAAGAAGGGTAAACTGTTTTTT.

This clone showed up just a few times. V usage is TRBV27 and J usage is TRBJ2-7, with 8 bases fitting TRBD1. CDR1 MNHEY and CDR2 SMNVEV come from the germline V gene (reference sequence). The CDR3 has 15 amino acids. V trimming: 4 bases; J trimming: 2 bases; junction bases outside the gene matches: 7. The CDR3 sequence is CASSSYLGQAYEQYF. The CDR3, as DNA: TGTGCCAGCAGTTCCTACTTGGGACAGGCCTACGAGCAGTACTTC.

A single count supports this clone. The chain carries TRBV15 and TRBJ2-5, with 8 bases that match TRBD2. V trimming: 3 bases; J trimming: 1 base; junction bases outside the gene matches: 4. CDR1 and CDR2 (germline): LNHNV, YYDKDF (reference sequence). The CDR3 is made up of 15 amino acids. CDR3 sequence reads: CATSSDLAGQETQYF. The CDR3 bases are TGTGCCACCAGCAGCGACCTAGCGGGCCAAGAGACCCAGTACTTC.

V and J are TRBV5-6 and TRBJ2-7; 8 bases line up with TRBD1. The J segment lost 5 bases and the V segment lost 4 bases, leaving 8 bases of the junction unmatched. Germline CDR1 is SGHDT and CDR2 is YYEEEE. The CDR3 consists of 14 residues. The CDR3: CASSPWTGFDEQYF. The DNA of the CDR3 is TGTGCCAGCAGCCCCTGGACAGGGTTCGACGAGCAGTACTTC.

The rearrangement joins TRBV6-6 to TRBJ2-7; D call uncertain. Germline V gene lookup returns CDR1 MNHNY and CDR2 SVGAGI (reference sequence). Trimming cost V 4 bases and J 2 bases, with 12 bases left between them. The CDR3 runs 14 residues. CDR3 protein: CASSSLASAYEQYV. CDR3 sequence (DNA): TGTGCCAGCAGTTCCCTGGCTAGTGCCTACGAGCAGTACGTC.